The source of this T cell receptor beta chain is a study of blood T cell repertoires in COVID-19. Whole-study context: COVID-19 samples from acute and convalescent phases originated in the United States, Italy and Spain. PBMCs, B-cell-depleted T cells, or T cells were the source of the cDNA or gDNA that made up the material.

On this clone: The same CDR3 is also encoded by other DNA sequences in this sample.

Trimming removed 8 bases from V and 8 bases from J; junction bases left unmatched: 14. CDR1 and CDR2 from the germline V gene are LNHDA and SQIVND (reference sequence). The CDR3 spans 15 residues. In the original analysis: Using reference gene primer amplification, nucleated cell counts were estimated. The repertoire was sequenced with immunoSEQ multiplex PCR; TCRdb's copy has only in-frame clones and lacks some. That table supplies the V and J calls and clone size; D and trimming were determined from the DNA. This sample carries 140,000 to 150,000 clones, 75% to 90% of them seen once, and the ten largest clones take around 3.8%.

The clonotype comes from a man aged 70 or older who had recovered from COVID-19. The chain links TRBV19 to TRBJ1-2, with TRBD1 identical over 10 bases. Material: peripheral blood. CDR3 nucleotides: TGTGCCAGTGGGGGGGACAGGGGTTTTAACGGCGGCTACACCTTC. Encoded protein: CASGGDRGFNGGYTF. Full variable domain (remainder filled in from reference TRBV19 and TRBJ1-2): DGGITQSPKYLFRKEGQNVTLSCEQNLNHDAMYWYRQDPGQGLRLIYYSQIVNDFQKGDIAEGYSVSREKKESFPLTVTSAQKNPTAFYLCASGGDRGFNGGYTFGSGTRLTVV.